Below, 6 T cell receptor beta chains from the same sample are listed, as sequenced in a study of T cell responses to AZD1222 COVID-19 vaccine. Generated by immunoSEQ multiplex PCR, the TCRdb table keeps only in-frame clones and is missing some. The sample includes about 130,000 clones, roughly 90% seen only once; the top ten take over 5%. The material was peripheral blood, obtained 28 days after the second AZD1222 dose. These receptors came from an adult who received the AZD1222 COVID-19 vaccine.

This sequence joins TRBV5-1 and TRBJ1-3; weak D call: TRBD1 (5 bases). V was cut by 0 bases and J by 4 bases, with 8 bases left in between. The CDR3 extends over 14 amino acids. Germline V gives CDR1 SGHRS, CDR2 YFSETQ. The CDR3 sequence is CASSLEAGGNTIYF. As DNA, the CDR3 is TGCGCCAGCAGCTTGGAGGCAGGGGGAAACACCATATATTTT.

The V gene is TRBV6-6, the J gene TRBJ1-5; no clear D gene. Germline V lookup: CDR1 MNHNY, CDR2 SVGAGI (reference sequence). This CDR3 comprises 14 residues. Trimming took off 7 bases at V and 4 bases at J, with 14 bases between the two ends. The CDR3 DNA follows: TGTGCCAGCACTCCGAGGGCAGCAAATCAGCCCCAGCATTTT. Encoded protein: CASTPRAANQPQHF.

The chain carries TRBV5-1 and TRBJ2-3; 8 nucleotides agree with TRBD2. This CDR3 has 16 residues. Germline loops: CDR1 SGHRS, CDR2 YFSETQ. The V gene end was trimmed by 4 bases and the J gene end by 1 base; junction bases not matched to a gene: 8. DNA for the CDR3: TGCGCCAGCAGCACCGCCGGGACTAGTCGCACAGATACGCAGTATTTT. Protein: CASSTAGTSRTDTQYF. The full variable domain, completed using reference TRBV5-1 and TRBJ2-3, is KAGVTQTPRYLIKTRGQQVTLSCSPISGHRSVSWYQQTPGQGLQFLFEYFSETQRNKGNFPGRFSGRQFSNSRSEMNVSTLELGDSALYLCASSTAGTSRTDTQYFGPGTRLTVL.

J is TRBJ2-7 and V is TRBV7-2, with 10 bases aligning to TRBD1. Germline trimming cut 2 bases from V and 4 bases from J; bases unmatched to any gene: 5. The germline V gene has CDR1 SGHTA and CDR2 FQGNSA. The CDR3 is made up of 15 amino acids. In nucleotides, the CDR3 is TGTGCCAGCAGCTTACAAAGGGGACAGGGGTACGAGCAGTACTTC. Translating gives CASSLQRGQGYEQYF. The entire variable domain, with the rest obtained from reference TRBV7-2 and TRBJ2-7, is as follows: GAGVSQSPSNKVTEKGKDVELRCDPISGHTALYWYRQSLGQGLEFLIYFQGNSAPDKSGLPSDRFSAERTGGSVSTLTIQRTQQEDSAVYLCASSLQRGQGYEQYFGPGTRLTVT.

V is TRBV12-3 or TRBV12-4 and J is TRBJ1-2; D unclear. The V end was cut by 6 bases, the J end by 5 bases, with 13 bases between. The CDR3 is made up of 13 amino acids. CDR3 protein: CASSKTEEYGYTF. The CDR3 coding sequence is TGTGCCAGCAGCAAAACAGAGGAGTATGGCTACACCTTC.

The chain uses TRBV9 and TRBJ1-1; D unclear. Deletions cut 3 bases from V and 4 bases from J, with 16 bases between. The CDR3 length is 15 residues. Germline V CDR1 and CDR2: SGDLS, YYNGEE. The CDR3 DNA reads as TGTGCCAGCAGCGAATTCTCTGCGGGGAGCACTGAAGCTTTCTTT. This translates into CASSEFSAGSTEAFF.